The subject of this entry is one T cell receptor (beta chain). Its antigen is undetermined. This sample was taken from a study of cytomegalovirus exposure and HLA in healthy donors. The study's findings and limits: Reports indicated that the classifier achieved high specificity and sensitivity in diagnosing cytomegalovirus status. Subsequent analysis revealed that first-cohort TCR clusters tended to co-occur in the roughly 120 validation repertoires.

Assay: immunoSEQ multiplex PCR; the TCRdb copy retains only in-frame clones and omits some. The table has fewer than 200,000 clones, approximately 96% seen once. The V end was cut by 10 bases, the J end by 6 bases, with 13 bases between. The CDR3 length is 11 residues. The V gene's germline CDR1 is MNHNS and CDR2 SASEGT. Material for sequencing was PBMCs. V usage is TRBV6-1 and J usage is TRBJ2-7; D may be TRBD2 (5 bases). This receptor was taken from a woman in her late teens or twenties in good health and CMV-seronegative. The CDR3 sequence: CAIRTLVEQYF. CDR3 in DNA: TGTGCCATCCGGACTCTCGTCGAGCAGTACTTC.